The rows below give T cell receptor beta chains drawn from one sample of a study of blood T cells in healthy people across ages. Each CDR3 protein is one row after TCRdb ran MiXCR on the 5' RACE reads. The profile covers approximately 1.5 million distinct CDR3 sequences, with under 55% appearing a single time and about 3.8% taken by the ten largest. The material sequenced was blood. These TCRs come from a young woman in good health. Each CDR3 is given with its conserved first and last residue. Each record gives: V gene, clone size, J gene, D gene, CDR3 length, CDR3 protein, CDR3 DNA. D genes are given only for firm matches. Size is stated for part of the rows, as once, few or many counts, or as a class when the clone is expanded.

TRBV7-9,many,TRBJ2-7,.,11,CASSWDYEQYF,TGTGCCAGCAGCTGGGACTACGAGCAGTACTTC
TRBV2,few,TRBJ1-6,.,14,CARTQGFWNSPLHF,TGTGCCAGGACACAGGGATTTTGGAATTCACCCCTCCACTTT
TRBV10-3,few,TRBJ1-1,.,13,CAISEVGYTEAFF,TGTGCCATCAGTGAGGTTGGATACACTGAAGCTTTCTTT
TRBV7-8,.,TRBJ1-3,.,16,CASSLVPAGPGNTIYF,TGTGCCAGCAGCTTAGTCCCCGCAGGCCCTGGAAACACCATATATTTT
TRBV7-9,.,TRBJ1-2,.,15,CATSLQGNANYGYTF,TGTGCCACCAGCCTCCAGGGAAACGCTAACTATGGCTACACCTTC
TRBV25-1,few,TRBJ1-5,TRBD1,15,CASSDPGQVNQPQHF,TGTGCCAGCAGTGACCCCGGACAGGTCAATCAGCCCCAGCATTTT
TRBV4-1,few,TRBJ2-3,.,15,CASSQVGGRLDTQYF,TGCGCCAGCAGCCAAGTTGGGGGCCGGTTAGATACGCAGTATTTT
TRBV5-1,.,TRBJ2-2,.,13,CASALYGTGELFF,TGCGCCAGCGCCCTCTACGGTACCGGGGAGCTGTTTTTT
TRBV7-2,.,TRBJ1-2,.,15,CASSLWIDRLYGYTF,TGTGCCAGCAGCTTATGGATTGACAGGCTTTATGGCTACACCTTC
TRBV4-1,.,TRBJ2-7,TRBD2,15,CASSQSPGLVYEQYF,TGCGCCAGCAGCCAATCCCCGGGACTAGTCTACGAGCAGTACTTC
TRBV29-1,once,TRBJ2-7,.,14,CSVEDEDSSYEQYF,TGCAGCGTTGAAGATGAGGACTCAAGCTACGAGCAGTACTTC
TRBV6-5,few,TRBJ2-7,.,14,CASRRSGAYYEQYF,TGTGCCAGCAGACGGTCCGGGGCTTACTACGAGCAGTACTTC
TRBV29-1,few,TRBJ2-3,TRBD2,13,CSVEGGTSNTQYF,TGCAGCGTTGAAGGCGGGACTAGCAATACGCAGTATTTT
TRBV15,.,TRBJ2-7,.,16,CATSRDRLESIYEQYF,TGTGCCACCAGCAGAGATCGGCTAGAGTCGATCTACGAGCAGTACTTC
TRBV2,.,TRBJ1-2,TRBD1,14,CASRTGGGAYGYTF,TGTGCCAGCAGGACAGGGGGCGGAGCCTATGGCTACACCTTC
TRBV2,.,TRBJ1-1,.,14,CASTKEGPNTEAFF,TGTGCCAGCACGAAGGAGGGTCCGAACACTGAAGCTTTCTTT